Listed below are T cell receptor beta chains from one sample, sequenced in a study of cytomegalovirus exposure and HLA in healthy donors. Profiled with immunoSEQ multiplex PCR; TCRdb holds only in-frame clones, not every one. Altogether approximately 300,000 clones are present, approximately 85% being singletons, with the ten largest covering 1.5% to 2%. Sequences were obtained from PBMCs. Receptors originate from a woman in her thirties or forties in good health and CMV-seropositive. Each CDR3 is given with its conserved first and last residue. D genes are given only for firm matches. Clone size is shown for a subset of rows, as once, few, many or a class of expanded clone.

J gene,clone size,D gene,V gene,CDR3 protein,CDR3 DNA
TRBJ2-5,-,TRBD1,TRBV5-1,CASSPIRDSVSQETQYF,TGCGCCAGCAGTCCTATCCGGGACAGCGTTTCCCAAGAGACCCAGTACTTC
TRBJ2-7,-,-,TRBV11-3,CASSLAGSYEQYF,TGTGCCAGCAGCTTAGCGGGCTCCTACGAGCAGTACTTC
TRBJ1-5,-,TRBD1,TRBV28,CASTYEGGYQPQHF,TGTGCCAGCACCTATGAAGGGGGCTATCAGCCCCAGCATTTT
TRBJ2-7,-,-,TRBV2,CASSEAPGQAYEQYF,TGTGCCAGCAGTGAAGCGCCGGGACAAGCCTACGAGCAGTACTTC
TRBJ2-5,-,-,TRBV6-6,CASGGSGETQYF,TGTGCCAGCGGGGGAAGCGGGGAGACCCAGTACTTC
TRBJ1-2,-,-,TRBV18,CASSEGQTYGYTF,TGTGCCAGCTCAGAAGGACAAACCTATGGCTACACCTTC
TRBJ1-5,-,-,TRBV30,CAWTHPGGNQPQHF,TGTGCCTGGACCCACCCCGGGGGCAATCAGCCCCAGCATTTT
TRBJ1-6,-,-,TRBV28,CASSFVRESSPLHF,TGTGCCAGCAGTTTTGTTCGGGAGTCTTCACCCCTCCACTTT
TRBJ1-2,-,TRBD1,TRBV29-1,CSATGAGGYTF,TGCAGCGCTACAGGGGCGGGGGGCTACACCTTC
TRBJ2-7,-,TRBD1,TRBV11-2,CASRSQGQGAYEQYF,TGTGCCAGCAGGTCTCAGGGACAGGGGGCCTACGAGCAGTACTTC
TRBJ2-6,-,-,TRBV19,CASRQLSGANGLTF,TGTGCCAGTAGACAATTATCAGGGGCCAACGGCCTGACTTTC
TRBJ1-6,-,TRBD1,TRBV6-1,CASSDRQGKVLASPLHF,TGTGCCAGCAGTGACCGACAGGGTAAAGTACTAGCTTCACCCCTCCACTTT
TRBJ1-1,-,-,TRBV6-1,CALLSGGRDTEAFF,TGTGCCCTCCTAAGCGGGGGCCGGGACACTGAAGCTTTCTTT
TRBJ2-3,once,TRBD1,TRBV7-3,CASSPTGGRDTQYF,TGTGCCAGCAGCCCTACAGGGGGGAGAGATACGCAGTATTTT
TRBJ1-2,-,-,TRBV29-1,CSVGQDYGYTF,TGCAGCGTTGGCCAGGACTATGGCTACACCTTC
TRBJ1-1,-,-,TRBV30,CASNKGAEAFF,TGTGCCTCAAATAAGGGGGCTGAAGCTTTCTTT
TRBJ2-1,-,-,TRBV5-4,CASSPSGRSYNEQFF,TGTGCCAGCAGCCCCTCCGGGAGAAGCTACAATGAGCAGTTCTTC
TRBJ2-7,once,-,TRBV7-9,CASSLMGSSYEQYF,TGTGCCAGCAGCTTAATGGGCAGCTCCTACGAGCAGTACTTC
TRBJ1-5,-,-,TRBV11-2,CASSRTGDQPQHF,TGTGCCAGCAGTCGGACGGGGGATCAGCCCCAGCATTTT
TRBJ2-1,-,-,TRBV28,CASSRAINEQFF,TGTGCCAGCAGCAGGGCAATCAATGAGCAGTTCTTC
TRBJ2-7,-,-,TRBV5-1,CASSLLVVDASEQYF,TGCGCCAGCAGCTTGTTGGTGGTTGACGCTAGCGAGCAGTACTTC
TRBJ2-7,-,TRBD2,TRBV27,CASSRQGGRSSYEQYF,TGTGCCAGCAGTCGGCAAGGCGGGAGGAGCTCCTACGAGCAGTACTTC
TRBJ1-6,-,TRBD1,TRBV18,CASSPGQGNSPLHF,TGTGCCAGCTCACCCGGACAGGGAAATTCACCCCTCCACTTT
TRBJ1-5,-,TRBD1,TRBV19,CASSSPDRVDLSNQPQHF,TGTGCCAGTAGTTCCCCAGACAGGGTCGACCTTAGCAATCAGCCCCAGCATTTT
TRBJ2-1,-,TRBD2,TRBV29-1,CSVEGTSGRRNEQFF,TGCAGCGTTGAAGGGACTAGCGGGAGGAGGAATGAGCAGTTCTTC
TRBJ2-3,-,-,TRBV4-3,CASSRVGAGTDTQYF,TGCGCCAGCAGCAGAGTGGGGGCCGGCACAGATACGCAGTATTTT
TRBJ2-7,-,-,TRBV9,CASSVGSRSSYEQYF,TGTGCCAGCAGCGTAGGATCTAGATCTTCCTACGAGCAGTACTTC
TRBJ2-3,-,-,TRBV7-2,CASSQTDTQYF,TGTGCCAGCAGCCAAACAGATACGCAGTATTTT
TRBJ2-5,-,TRBD2,TRBV13,CASSLGLTGTSGRETQYF,TGTGCCAGCAGCTTAGGCCTAACTGGGACTAGCGGGAGGGAGACCCAGTACTTC
TRBJ1-2,-,TRBD1,TRBV6-4,CASSPGTGNYGYTF,TGTGCCAGCAGTCCCGGGACAGGGAACTATGGCTACACCTTC
TRBJ2-3,-,-,TRBV4-3,CASSQAGADTQYF,TGCGCCAGCAGCCAAGCCGGGGCAGATACGCAGTATTTT
TRBJ2-3,few,-,TRBV5-1,CASSLEPLGGDTQYF,TGCGCCAGCAGCTTGGAGCCGTTAGGAGGAGATACGCAGTATTTT
TRBJ2-1,few,-,TRBV19,CASSIGLEAYNEQFF,TGTGCCAGTAGTATAGGTCTAGAGGCCTACAATGAGCAGTTCTTC
TRBJ2-3,-,TRBD1,TRBV18,CASSPPRGQGSLTDTQYF,TGTGCCAGCTCACCACCGAGGGGACAGGGCTCGTTGACAGATACGCAGTATTTT
TRBJ1-2,-,-,TRBV19,CASSSSSGYGYTF,TGTGCCAGTAGTTCTTCATCCGGCTATGGCTACACCTTC
TRBJ1-2,-,TRBD1,TRBV27,CASSPTGGGYTF,TGTGCCAGCAGTCCCACAGGGGGAGGCTACACCTTC
TRBJ1-3,-,TRBD1,TRBV6-1,CASSEATLRGPGNTIYF,TGTGCCAGCAGTGAAGCTACCCTCAGGGGGCCAGGAAACACCATATATTTT
TRBJ1-1,-,-,TRBV27,CASSSIQGRNTEAFF,TGTGCCAGCAGTTCTATACAGGGTCGGAACACTGAAGCTTTCTTT
TRBJ2-3,-,TRBD2,TRBV28,CASSSQSGGGNTQYF,TGTGCCAGCAGCTCCCAGAGCGGGGGCGGGAATACGCAGTATTTT
TRBJ1-1,-,TRBD1,TRBV6-5,CASSYKTGLNTEAFF,TGTGCCAGCAGTTACAAGACAGGGTTGAACACTGAAGCTTTCTTT
TRBJ2-4,-,TRBD2,TRBV11-2,CASSLEVAGVAKNIQYF,TGTGCCAGCAGCTTAGAAGTGGCGGGAGTTGCCAAAAACATTCAGTACTTC
TRBJ2-4,-,-,TRBV28,CASSRQGSKNIQYF,TGTGCCAGCAGTCGTCAGGGGTCCAAAAACATTCAGTACTTC
TRBJ2-1,-,TRBD2,TRBV18,CASSPLLAGLLSYNEQFF,TGTGCCAGCTCACCACTGCTAGCGGGACTACTCTCCTACAATGAGCAGTTCTTC
TRBJ2-2,-,TRBD2,TRBV29-1,CSVVGGSGRFETGELFF,TGCAGCGTTGTGGGTGGTAGCGGGAGGTTTGAGACCGGGGAGCTGTTTTTT
TRBJ2-6,-,-,TRBV27,CASSSDRRDSGANGLTF,TGTGCCAGCAGTTCGGACAGGCGGGACTCTGGGGCCAACGGCCTGACTTTC
TRBJ1-1,-,-,TRBV11-2,CASSLATRNTEAFF,TGTGCCAGCAGCTTAGCCACACGCAACACTGAAGCTTTCTTT